Listed below are T cell receptor beta chains from one sample, sequenced in a study of cytomegalovirus exposure and HLA in healthy donors. Sequencing was performed with immunoSEQ multiplex PCR; in TCRdb, only in-frame clones are kept and a portion is missing. This sample carries approximately 170,000 clones, 80% to 85% of them seen once, and the ten largest clones take approximately 2%. The sequenced material came from PBMCs. Every receptor here comes from a human donor in good health. Each CDR3 is given with its conserved first and last residue. A D gene is named only where the DNA matches it firmly. Expanded clones are given a class, and other clones once, few, many or no size at all.

D	J	V	size	CDR3	DNA
.	TRBJ2-3	TRBV4-3	.	CASSQDVTGMSTDTQYF	TGCGCCAGCAGCCAAGATGTTACAGGGATGAGCACAGATACGCAGTATTTT
TRBD1	TRBJ2-3	TRBV10-2	.	CASLRTGGVADTQYF	TGCGCCAGCCTCCGGACAGGGGGCGTAGCAGATACGCAGTATTTT
.	TRBJ1-1	TRBV9	few	CASSKTVFEAFF	TGTGCCAGCAGCAAAACAGTCTTCGAAGCTTTCTTT
TRBD1	TRBJ1-2	TRBV7-9	once	CASSLVSRGQGYTF	TGTGCCAGCAGCTTAGTATCCAGGGGGCAGGGCTACACCTTC
.	TRBJ1-5	TRBV4-2	.	CASSQEGGGGSNQPQHF	TGTGCCAGCAGCCAAGAGGGAGGGGGGGGGAGCAATCAGCCCCAGCATTTT
.	TRBJ2-2	TRBV6-5	.	CASSTTSSTGELFF	TGTGCCAGCAGTACCACTAGTTCCACCGGGGAGCTGTTTTTT
.	TRBJ1-1	TRBV29-1	few	CSVEGRLAAEAFF	TGCAGCGTGGAGGGACGACTAGCAGCTGAAGCTTTCTTT
TRBD1	TRBJ1-1	TRBV4-1	.	CASRTGTDTEAFF	TGCGCCAGCAGGACAGGGACGGACACTGAAGCTTTCTTT
TRBD1	TRBJ1-2	TRBV14	few	CASSRDRGVSYGYTF	TGTGCCAGCAGCCGGGACAGGGGAGTCAGCTATGGCTACACCTTC
TRBD1	TRBJ1-2	TRBV7-9	.	CASARQGASYGYTF	TGTGCCAGCGCCCGACAGGGGGCGAGCTATGGCTACACCTTC
.	TRBJ2-1	TRBV9	.	CASSSRTGKFF	TGTGCCAGCAGCTCACGGACGGGAAAGTTCTTC
.	TRBJ2-5	TRBV7-9	.	CASSLASRAQYF	TGTGCCAGCAGCTTGGCTAGCCGGGCCCAGTACTTC
.	TRBJ2-7	TRBV7-2	.	CASSFPNYEQYF	TGTGCCAGCAGCTTCCCCAACTACGAGCAGTACTTC
.	TRBJ2-3	TRBV14	.	CASSQDLSPSTDTQYF	TGTGCCAGCAGCCAAGATTTGTCCCCGAGCACAGATACGCAGTATTTT
.	TRBJ1-6	TRBV4-3	few	CASSQEGSGPRGTYNSPLHF	TGCGCCAGCAGCCAAGAAGGGTCGGGCCCAAGGGGAACCTATAATTCACCCCTCCACTTT
.	TRBJ2-1	TRBV9	.	CASSPLVTSSYNEQFF	TGTGCCAGCAGTCCGTTGGTCACGAGCTCCTACAATGAGCAGTTCTTC
.	TRBJ2-7	TRBV6-7	.	CASSYPTVSSYEQYF	TGTGCCAGCAGTTACCCCACGGTGAGCTCCTACGAGCAGTACTTC
.	TRBJ1-1	TRBV19	once	CASSIDTNTEAFF	TGTGCCAGTAGTATCGACACAAACACTGAAGCTTTCTTT
TRBD1	TRBJ1-1	TRBV15	few	CATSRVGQREAFF	TGTGCCACCAGCAGGGTGGGACAGAGGGAAGCTTTCTTT